This T cell receptor (beta chain) emerged from a study of shared clonotypes between healthy human individuals. The V end was cut by 4 bases, the J end by 0 bases, with 12 bases between. Germline assignment: CDR1 SGHTA and CDR2 FQGTGA. The length of the CDR3 is 15 residues. As defined, naive CD8 cells were CD45RO-negative and positively selected for CCR7, with terminally differentiated effector memory CD45RA+ cells excluded. This table comes from immunoSEQ multiplex PCR, and its TCRdb copy is limited to in-frame clones, with some not included. The profile shows about 700,000 clones, 92% of them singletons.

The J gene is TRBJ1-1, the V gene TRBV7-3; perhaps TRBD1 as D (6 bases). The clonotype comes from a man under 40 in good health. Material: naive CD8+ T cells sorted from blood. CDR3 DNA sequence: TGTGCCAGCAGCTCACAGGGAGGAGTGAACACTGAAGCTTTCTTT. Protein: CASSSQGGVNTEAFF.